The 9 T cell receptor beta chains listed next were all sequenced from one sample in a study of blood T cells in healthy people across ages. For the second PCR, which ran for 7 to 11 cycles, a sample-barcoded 5' primer and a J-beta primer mix were used. TCRdb fed the 5' RACE reads into MiXCR, producing one record per CDR3 protein. The repertoire has 600,000 to 900,000 distinct CDR3 sequences, roughly 26% of them found once; the top ten carry around 3%. These sequences were also reported in another study, on T cells of mothers and their children.

Sequencing was performed on blood. These receptors came from a boy younger than 18 in good health.

This clonotype appeared once. The chain carries TRBV6-2 or TRBV6-3 and TRBJ1-5; maybe TRBD1 (5 bases). Trimming stripped 4 bases from V and 5 bases from J, with 15 bases between. The CDR3 length is 15 residues. The germline V gene encodes CDR1 MNHEY and CDR2 SVGEGT. The CDR3 spells CASSFRGPSYQPQHF. CDR3 sequence (DNA): TGTGCCAGCAGTTTCCGGGGACCCTCTTATCAGCCCCAGCATTTT.

This clonotype was seen a few times. The gene calls are TRBV7-3 and TRBJ2-5; no firm D call. The CDR3 has 13 amino acids. Germline CDR1 and CDR2: SGHTA and FQGTGA. The germline V and J ends were trimmed by 5 bases and 3 bases, with 10 bases remaining between them. The CDR3 sequence is CASSLSFKETQYF. CDR3 DNA: TGTGCCAGCAGCCTTTCATTTAAAGAGACCCAGTACTTC. Variable domain in full (rest from reference TRBV7-3 and TRBJ2-5): GAGVSQTPSNKVTEKGKYVELRCDPISGHTALYWYRQSLGQGPEFLIYFQGTGAADDSGLPNDRFFAVRPEGSVSTLKIQRTERGDSAVYLCASSLSFKETQYFGPGTRLLVL.

The chain employs TRBV9 and TRBJ2-5, with no clear D. TRBJ2-7 matches the DNA end more closely, so the J call is doubtful. The CDR3 spans 15 residues. In germline, CDR1 is SGDLS, CDR2 YYNGEE. CDR3 residues: CASSVAHQLTYEQYF. The CDR3, as DNA: TGTGCCAGCAGCGTAGCGCATCAGCTCACCTACGAGCAGTACTTC.

Only a few counts were recorded for this clonotype. The gene calls are TRBV12-5 and TRBJ2-2, with D perhaps matching TRBD1 or TRBD2 (5 bases each). Trimming shortened V by 6 bases and J by 6 bases, and 17 bases separated the two germline ends. Germline V CDR1 and CDR2: LGHNT, FRNRAP. This CDR3 has 15 residues. CDR3 DNA: TGTGCTAGTGGCCCTGGGACCTCTGGGGCCGGGGAGCTGTTTTTT. Translated, it gives CASGPGTSGAGELFF.

The genes are TRBV5-5 and TRBJ2-1; D not certain. V lost 0 bases, J lost 7 bases, and 8 bases lay in between. This CDR3 comprises 13 residues. Looked up from germline, CDR1 is SGHKS and CDR2 is YYEKEE (reference sequence). The CDR3, as DNA: TGTGCCAGCAGCTTGGAAGGCTTAAATGAGCAGTTCTTC. It yields the protein CASSLEGLNEQFF.

In this sample, this clonotype turned up a few times. Since no conserved phenylalanine or tryptophan closes the CDR3, a read error is the likely cause. The chain recombines TRBV15 with TRBJ2-1; D is tentatively TRBD1 or TRBD2 (5 bases each). Near its end, the DNA agrees better with TRBJ2-5, so the J call may be wrong. The CDR3 has 15 amino acids. CDR1 LNHNV and CDR2 YYDKDF come from the germline V gene (reference sequence). CDR3 nucleotides: TGTGCCACCAGCAGAGAAACAGGAGAGGGAAGGACCCAGTACTCC. Its translation: CATSRETGEGRTQYS.

The chain uses TRBV10-3 and TRBJ2-3; D is ambiguous. CDR1 is ENHRY and CDR2 is SYGVKD in the germline V gene. The length of the CDR3 is 12 residues. Trimming left V 2 bases short and J 6 bases short, with 6 bases between. CDR3 loop: CAISEREDTQYF. CDR3 coding DNA: TGTGCCATCAGTGAGCGAGAGGATACGCAGTATTTT.

The gene calls are TRBV20-1 and TRBJ2-7; TRBD1 matches at 12 bases. CDR3 length equals 13 residues. The germline gives CDR1 DFQATT, CDR2 SNEGSKA (reference sequence). V gave up 6 bases and J gave up 6 bases; unmatched junction bases: 6. The CDR3 loop is CSARDRGLGEQYF. DNA of the CDR3: TGCAGTGCCCGGGACAGGGGGCTGGGCGAGCAGTACTTC.

The genes are TRBV2 and TRBJ2-6; 7 positions agree with TRBD1. This CDR3 spans 17 amino acids. The V gene end was trimmed by 5 bases and the J gene end by 2 bases; junction bases not matched to a gene: 9. The germline V gene encodes CDR1 SNHLY and CDR2 FYNNEI. The CDR3 coding sequence is TGTGCCAGCAGTTTTACAGGGGAAACCCCTGGGGCCAACGTCCTGACTTTC. Its translation is CASSFTGETPGANVLTF.